The 22 T cell receptor beta chains below all came from one sample that was sequenced in a study of T cell changes during pregnancy in multiple sclerosis. The data were produced by immunoSEQ multiplex PCR, yet TCRdb's version contains in-frame clones alone and is incomplete. The table shows about 77,000 clones, with 93% occurring only once. Sequencing was performed on peripheral blood, taken after pregnancy. These receptors were collected from a female donor in good health, enrolled as a control in a pregnancy study.

This chain connects TRBV30 to TRBJ1-2, with a possible D match to TRBD1 (6 bases). V gave up 4 bases and J gave up 4 bases, with 16 bases separating them. CDR1 GTSNPN and CDR2 SVGIG come from the germline V gene (reference sequence). The CDR3 consists of 14 residues. The CDR3 DNA sequence: TGTGCCTGGACCCCCCAGGGGTTAGGCTATGGCTACACCTTC. The encoded protein is CAWTPQGLGYGYTF.

V gene TRBV30 combines with J gene TRBJ2-7, with 10 bases matching TRBD2. Germline CDR1 reads GTSNPN; CDR2 reads SVGIG (reference sequence). The J segment lost 6 bases and the V segment lost 2 bases, leaving 10 bases of the junction unmatched. The CDR3 runs to 15 residues. CDR3 in DNA: TGTGCCTGGAGTAGGAAGGGTCTAGCGGGAGTCGAGCAGTACTTC. Translation gives CAWSRKGLAGVEQYF. The full variable domain, with the rest looked up from reference TRBV30 and TRBJ2-7, is SQTIHQWPATLVQPVGSPLSLECTVEGTSNPNLYWYRQAAGRGLQLLFYSVGIGQISSEVPQNLSASRPQDRQFILSSKKLLLSDSGFYLCAWSRKGLAGVEQYFGPGTRLTVT.

The J gene is TRBJ2-7, the V gene TRBV29-1, with D unresolved. This CDR3 has 13 residues. Per germline, CDR1 SQVTM and CDR2 ANQGSEA. The CDR3 is CTPILGNKYEQYF. The CDR3 bases are TGCACCCCCATCCTGGGCAACAAATACGAGCAGTACTTC.

This rearrangement joins TRBV30 to TRBJ2-3, with TRBD2 matching 8 bases. This CDR3 has 13 amino acids. The V gene end was trimmed by 7 bases and the J gene end by 5 bases; junction bases not matched to a gene: 8. Germline lookup yields CDR1 GTSNPN and CDR2 SVGIG (reference sequence). The CDR3 region is CASEAGVGDTQYF. Here the CDR3 DNA reads TGTGCCTCAGAAGCGGGGGTGGGAGATACGCAGTATTTT. Using reference TRBV30 and TRBJ2-3 for the parts outside the CDR3, the full variable domain is SQTIHQWPATLVQPVGSPLSLECTVEGTSNPNLYWYRQAAGRGLQLLFYSVGIGQISSEVPQNLSASRPQDRQFILSSKKLLLSDSGFYLCASEAGVGDTQYFGPGTRLTVL.

The chain recombines TRBV14 with TRBJ2-5, with TRBD2 as a possible D gene (5 bases). V was pared by 0 bases and J by 4 bases, with 15 bases between. CDR1 is SGHDN, CDR2 FVKESK, per germline. The CDR3 runs 16 residues. In DNA, the CDR3 is TGTGCCAGCAGCCAAGAGGTCTGGACCGAGGGAGAGACCCAGTACTTC. Residues: CASSQEVWTEGETQYF.

This clone was seen a single time. The J gene is TRBJ2-1, the V gene TRBV4-1; TRBD2 aligns across 9 bases. Germline CDR1 reads MGHRA; CDR2 reads YSYEKL. The junction had 9 bases not matched to a gene; V was cut back by 3 bases and J by 6 bases. This CDR3 has 16 amino acids. CDR3 bases: TGCGCCAGCAGCCAGGGACTAGCAATGTTCGGCAATGAGCAGTTCTTC. Translating it yields CASSQGLAMFGNEQFF.

The V gene is TRBV19, the J gene TRBJ2-1, with D maybe TRBD2 (6 bases). Between the trimmed V and J ends, which lost 5 bases and 10 bases, there was a span of 21 bases. CDR1 is LNHDA, CDR2 SQIVND, per germline (reference sequence). The CDR3 contains 15 residues. The CDR3 here is CASSSGTYLIGEQFF. CDR3 in DNA: TGTGCCAGTAGTTCCGGGACTTACCTTATCGGGGAGCAGTTCTTC.

V and J are TRBV6-6 and TRBJ2-7, with 8 bases matching TRBD2. V dropped 6 bases and J dropped 2; count of bases not matched to a gene: 12. CDR3 size: 16 residues. Germline loops: CDR1 MNHNY, CDR2 SVGAGI (reference sequence). The DNA for the CDR3 is TGTGCCAGCAGCTCCCAAGGTGCAGCGGGGGCCTACGAGCAGTACTTC. It translates to CASSSQGAAGAYEQYF.

This clone showed up just a few times. J is TRBJ2-7 and V is TRBV28; 12 bases match TRBD1. Germline V gene sequence: CDR1 MDHEN, CDR2 SYDVKM. This CDR3 has 15 amino acids. The V segment lost 5 bases and the J segment 6 bases; nucleotides outside the gene matches: 8. The CDR3 sequence is CASSPAGTGGIEQYF. The DNA of the CDR3 is TGTGCCAGCAGTCCTGCCGGGACAGGGGGCATCGAGCAGTACTTC.

Only a few counts were recorded for this clone. Other DNA variants within this sample encode the same CDR3. CDR3 coding DNA: TGTGCCAGCAGTTCTGGGCTCACCTACGAGCAGTACTTC. It translates to CASSSGLTYEQYF. The J gene is TRBJ2-7, the V gene TRBV28; D gene ambiguous. The CDR3 loop spans 13 amino acids. Deletions cut 4 bases from V and 2 bases from J, with 9 bases between. From germline, CDR1 is MDHEN and CDR2 SYDVKM.

The chain links TRBV19 to TRBJ2-5; TRBD2 might be the D (6 bases). Germline loops: CDR1 LNHDA, CDR2 SQIVND (reference sequence). The CDR3 is 13 amino acids. V was pared by 0 bases and J by 5 bases, with 7 bases between. CDR3 region: CASSIDAGETQYF. DNA for the CDR3: TGTGCCAGTAGTATAGATGCGGGGGAGACCCAGTACTTC.

A word on this clone: The sample has other DNA sequences that encode this CDR3 too. The chain is built from TRBV7-3 and TRBJ2-1; TRBD2 matches at 9 bases. This CDR3 is 15 amino acids long. J gave up 2 bases and V 3 bases, and 2 bases lay outside the gene matches. Germline V gene data show CDR1 as SGHTA and CDR2 as FQGTGA. The CDR3 DNA follows: TGTGCCAGCAGCTTGGCGGGGGGGACCTACAATGAGCAGTTCTTC. As protein: CASSLAGGTYNEQFF.

V and J are TRBV28 and TRBJ2-2, with a weak D call TRBD2 (5 bases). Germline V gene lookup returns CDR1 MDHEN and CDR2 SYDVKM. V lost 6 bases and J 4 bases, leaving 18 bases between the germline ends. The CDR3 extends over 16 amino acids. CDR3 sequence (DNA): TGTGCCAGCAGCTCCGTTCCCCTAGCTAGCACCGGGGAGCTGTTTTTT. Its translation is CASSSVPLASTGELFF.

V is TRBV6-5 and J is TRBJ2-7, with 7 bases lining up with TRBD1. CDR1 and CDR2 from the germline V gene are MNHEY and SVGAGI. J gave up 3 bases and V 3 bases, and 5 bases lay outside the gene matches. The CDR3 is made up of 14 amino acids. CDR3 nucleotide sequence: TGTGCCAGCAGTTATACAGGGGCAAACTACGAGCAGTACTTC. Protein sequence: CASSYTGANYEQYF.

J is TRBJ2-1 and V is TRBV29-1, with TRBD2 matching 12 bases. V was clipped by 1 base and J by 2 bases; unmatched bases: 9. This CDR3 contains 18 residues. CDR1 is SQVTM and CDR2 is ANQGSEA in the germline V gene. The DNA of the CDR3 is TGCAGCGTTGAAGTGGTTCCTAGCGGGGGGGCCGCCTACAATGAGCAGTTCTTC. This encodes CSVEVVPSGGAAYNEQFF.

As DNA, the CDR3 is TGTGCCAGCAGCTTAGGAGACGGGGAAAAGACCCAGTACTTC. Translated, it gives CASSLGDGEKTQYF. The chain uses TRBV7-9 and TRBJ2-5; D is possibly TRBD2 (5 bases). The CDR3 is made up of 14 amino acids. From germline, CDR1 is SEHNR and CDR2 FQNEAQ (reference sequence). V dropped 1 base and J dropped 6 bases, with 12 bases sitting between them. The entire variable domain, with the rest obtained from reference TRBV7-9 and TRBJ2-5, is as follows: DTGVSQNPRHKITKRGQNVTFRCDPISEHNRLYWYRQTLGQGPEFLTYFQNEAQLEKSRLLSDRFSAERPKGSFSTLEIQRTEQGDSAMYLCASSLGDGEKTQYFGPGTRLLVL.

The genes are TRBV27 and TRBJ1-2; TRBD1 might be the D (5 bases). Germline V gives CDR1 MNHEY, CDR2 SMNVEV (reference sequence). The CDR3 loop spans 12 amino acids. The V end was cut by 8 bases, the J end by 4 bases, with 11 bases between. The CDR3 is CASWGGGYGYTF. CDR3 coding DNA: TGTGCCAGCTGGGGGGGAGGCTATGGCTACACCTTC.

The gene calls are TRBV6-5 and TRBJ1-2; no clear D gene. V shed 2 bases and J shed 4 bases, with 8 bases lying between them. The CDR3 spans 13 residues. Per the germline V gene, CDR1 is MNHEY and CDR2 is SVGAGI. Written as DNA, the CDR3 is TGTGCCAGCAGTTACGCCGGACTCTATGGCTACACCTTC. Amino acids: CASSYAGLYGYTF.

The chain carries TRBV7-9 and TRBJ1-3, with D possibly TRBD1 on 5 matching bases. The CDR3 consists of 16 residues. CDR1 and CDR2 from the germline V gene are SEHNR and FQNEAQ (reference sequence). Between the trimmed V and J ends, which lost 1 base and 2 bases, there was a span of 12 bases. The CDR3 region has the DNA TGTGCCAGCAGCTTAGGAGCAGGGTCCCCTGGAAACACCATATATTTT. Its translation: CASSLGAGSPGNTIYF.

V is TRBV18 and J is TRBJ1-1; TRBD1 aligns across 10 bases. J was trimmed by 6 bases and V by 3 bases; bases with no gene match: 10. The length of the CDR3 is 16 residues. Germline V lookup: CDR1 KGHSH, CDR2 LQKENI. In DNA, the CDR3 is TGTGCCAGCTCACCGACGGGACAGGGGCTTTCTCCTGAAGCTTTCTTT. It is translated as CASSPTGQGLSPEAFF. Together with reference TRBV18 and TRBJ1-1, the CDR3 gives the full variable domain: NAGVMQNPRHLVRRRGQEARLRCSPMKGHSHVYWYRQLPEEGLKFMVYLQKENIIDESGMPKERFSAEFPKEGPSILRIQQVVRGDSAAYFCASSPTGQGLSPEAFFGQGTRLTVV.

This clone came up once. This sequence joins TRBV4-3 and TRBJ2-3; tentatively, D is TRBD1 (5 bases). This CDR3 is built from 13 residues. Germline V gene lookup returns CDR1 LGHNA and CDR2 YSLEER. V lost 0 bases to trimming and J lost 7 bases, with 8 bases between them. CDR3: CASSQEGVNTQYF. The CDR3 nucleotides read TGCGCCAGCAGCCAAGAAGGGGTTAATACGCAGTATTTT.

The chain's CDR3 is CASSRVSSYNEQFF. Written as DNA, the CDR3 is TGCGCCAGCAGTCGGGTGAGCTCCTACAATGAGCAGTTCTTC. The chain is built from TRBV10-2 and TRBJ2-1; D unclear. Per germline, CDR1 WSHSY and CDR2 SAAADI. The CDR3 length is 14 residues. V lost 5 bases and J lost 0, with 8 bases in between.